This T cell receptor beta chain was obtained from a study of blood T cell repertoires in COVID-19. The junction had 1 base not matched to a gene; V was cut back by 1 base and J by 5 bases. The CDR3 loop spans 13 amino acids. Clones were sequenced by immunoSEQ multiplex PCR, and TCRdb holds only the in-frame ones, with some missing. The sample includes around 73,000 clones, 82% of them seen just once. The clonotype was recovered from an older woman with acute or convalescent COVID-19. Sequences were obtained from peripheral blood. V usage is TRBV12-3 or TRBV12-4 and J usage is TRBJ1-1; 7 bases match TRBD1. In DNA, the CDR3 is TGTGCCAGCAGTTTAGAACAGGGGACTGAAGCTTTCTTT. The encoded protein is CASSLEQGTEAFF.